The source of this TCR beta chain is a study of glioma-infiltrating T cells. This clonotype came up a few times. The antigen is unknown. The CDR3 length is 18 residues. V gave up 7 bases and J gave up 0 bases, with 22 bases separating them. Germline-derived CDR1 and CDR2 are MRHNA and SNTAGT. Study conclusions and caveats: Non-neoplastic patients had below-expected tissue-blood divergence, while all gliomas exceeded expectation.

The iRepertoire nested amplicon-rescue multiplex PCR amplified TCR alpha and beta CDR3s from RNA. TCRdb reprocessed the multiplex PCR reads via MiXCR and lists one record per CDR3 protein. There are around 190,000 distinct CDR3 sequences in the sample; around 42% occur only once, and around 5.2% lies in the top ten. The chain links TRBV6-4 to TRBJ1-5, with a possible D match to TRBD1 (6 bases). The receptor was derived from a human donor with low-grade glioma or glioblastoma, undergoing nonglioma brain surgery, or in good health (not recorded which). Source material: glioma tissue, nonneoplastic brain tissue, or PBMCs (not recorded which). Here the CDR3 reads CASNTLPRDTYSNQPQHF. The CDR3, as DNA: TGTGCCAGCAATACCTTACCCCGGGACACATATAGCAATCAGCCCCAGCATTTT.